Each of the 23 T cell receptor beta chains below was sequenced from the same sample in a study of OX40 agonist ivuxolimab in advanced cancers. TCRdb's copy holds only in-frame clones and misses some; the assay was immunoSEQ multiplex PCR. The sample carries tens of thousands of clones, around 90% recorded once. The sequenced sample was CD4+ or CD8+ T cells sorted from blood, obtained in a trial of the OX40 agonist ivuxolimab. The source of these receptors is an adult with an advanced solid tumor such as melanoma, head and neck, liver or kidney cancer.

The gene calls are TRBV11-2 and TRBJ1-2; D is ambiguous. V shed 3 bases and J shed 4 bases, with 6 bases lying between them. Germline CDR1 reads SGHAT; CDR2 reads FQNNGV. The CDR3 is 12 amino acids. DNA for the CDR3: TGTGCCAGCAGCTTCGACGGCTATGGCTACACCTTC. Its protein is CASSFDGYGYTF.

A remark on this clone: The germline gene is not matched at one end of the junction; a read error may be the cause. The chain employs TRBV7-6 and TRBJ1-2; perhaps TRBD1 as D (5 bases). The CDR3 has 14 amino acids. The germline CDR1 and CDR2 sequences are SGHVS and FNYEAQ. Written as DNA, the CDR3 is TGTGCCAGCAGCTTAGAAGAGGGGCACTATGGCTGCACCTTC. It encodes CASSLEEGHYGCTF. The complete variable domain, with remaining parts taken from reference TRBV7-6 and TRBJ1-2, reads GAGVSQSPRYKVTKRGQDVALRCDPISGHVSLYWYRQALGQGPEFLTYFNYEAQQDKSGLPNDRFSAERPEGSISTLTIQRTEQRDSAMYRCASSLEEGHYGCTFGSGTRLTVV.

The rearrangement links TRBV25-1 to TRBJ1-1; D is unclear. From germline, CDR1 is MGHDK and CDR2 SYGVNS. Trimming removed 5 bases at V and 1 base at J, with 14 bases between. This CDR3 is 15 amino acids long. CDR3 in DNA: TGTGCCAGCAGTTCCCTGAAAGCGGGGAACACTGAAGCTTTCTTT. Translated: CASSSLKAGNTEAFF.

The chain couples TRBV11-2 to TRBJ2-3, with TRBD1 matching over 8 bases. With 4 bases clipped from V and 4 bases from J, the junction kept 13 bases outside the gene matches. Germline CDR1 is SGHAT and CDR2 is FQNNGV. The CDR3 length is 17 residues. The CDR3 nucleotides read TGTGCCAGCAGCTCCACCTCCCCGGGACAGGCATCAGATACGCAGTATTTT. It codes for CASSSTSPGQASDTQYF.

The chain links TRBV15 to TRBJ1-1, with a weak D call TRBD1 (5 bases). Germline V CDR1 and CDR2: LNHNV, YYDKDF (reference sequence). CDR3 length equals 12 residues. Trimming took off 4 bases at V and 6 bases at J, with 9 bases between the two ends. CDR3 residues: CATSTGDPEAFF. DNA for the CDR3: TGTGCCACCAGCACGGGGGATCCTGAAGCTTTCTTT.

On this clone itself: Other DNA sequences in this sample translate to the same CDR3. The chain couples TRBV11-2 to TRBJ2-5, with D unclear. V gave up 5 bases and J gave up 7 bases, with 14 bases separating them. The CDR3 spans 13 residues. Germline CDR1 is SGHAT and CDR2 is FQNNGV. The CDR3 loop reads CASSDLLEVTQYF. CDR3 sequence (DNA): TGTGCCAGCAGCGACCTCCTAGAGGTGACCCAGTACTTC.

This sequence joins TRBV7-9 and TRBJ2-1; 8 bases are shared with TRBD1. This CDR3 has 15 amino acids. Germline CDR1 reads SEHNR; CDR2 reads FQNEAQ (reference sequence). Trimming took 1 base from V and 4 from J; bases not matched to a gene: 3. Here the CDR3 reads CASSLGQGLYNEQFF. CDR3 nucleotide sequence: TGTGCCAGCAGCTTAGGACAGGGGCTGTACAATGAGCAGTTCTTC.

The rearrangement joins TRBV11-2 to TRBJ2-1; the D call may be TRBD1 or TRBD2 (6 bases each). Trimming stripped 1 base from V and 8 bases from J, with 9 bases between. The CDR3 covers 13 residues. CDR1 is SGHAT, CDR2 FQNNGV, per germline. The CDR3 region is CASSLGGADEQFF. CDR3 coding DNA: TGTGCCAGCAGCTTAGGGGGGGCGGATGAGCAGTTCTTC.

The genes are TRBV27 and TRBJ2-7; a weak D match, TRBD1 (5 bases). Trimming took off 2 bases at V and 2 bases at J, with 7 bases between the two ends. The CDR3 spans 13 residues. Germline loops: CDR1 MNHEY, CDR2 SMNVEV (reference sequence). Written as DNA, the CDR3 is TGTGCCAGCAGTTTAGCAGGGACCTACGAGCAGTACTTC. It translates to CASSLAGTYEQYF.

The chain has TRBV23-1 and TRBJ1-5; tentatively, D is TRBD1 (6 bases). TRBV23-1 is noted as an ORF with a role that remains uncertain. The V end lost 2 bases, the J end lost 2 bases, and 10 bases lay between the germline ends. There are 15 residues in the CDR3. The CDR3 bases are TGCGCCAGCAGTCAACCGGGGGCCGGCAATCAGCCCCAGCATTTT. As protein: CASSQPGAGNQPQHF.

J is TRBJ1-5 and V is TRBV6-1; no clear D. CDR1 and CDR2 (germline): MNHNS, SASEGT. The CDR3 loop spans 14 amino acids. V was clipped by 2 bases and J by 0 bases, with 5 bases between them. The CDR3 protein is CASSEPYSNQPQHF. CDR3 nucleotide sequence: TGTGCCAGCAGTGAACCGTATAGCAATCAGCCCCAGCATTTT.

The CDR3 DNA reads TGCAGCGCACGGACTCCGCCCTACGAGCAGTACTTC. It codes for CSARTPPYEQYF. The chain combines TRBV29-1 with TRBJ2-7; D possibly corresponds to TRBD2 (5 bases). The ends were cut back, 7 bases at V and 2 bases at J, with 12 bases in the middle. There are 12 residues in the CDR3. CDR1 and CDR2 (germline): SQVTM, ANQGSEA.

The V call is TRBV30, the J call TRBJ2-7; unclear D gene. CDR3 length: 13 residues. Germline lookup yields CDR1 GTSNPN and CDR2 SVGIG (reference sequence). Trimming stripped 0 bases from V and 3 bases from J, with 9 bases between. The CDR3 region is CAWSVGQNYEQYF. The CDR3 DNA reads TGTGCCTGGAGTGTTGGTCAAAACTACGAGCAGTACTTC.

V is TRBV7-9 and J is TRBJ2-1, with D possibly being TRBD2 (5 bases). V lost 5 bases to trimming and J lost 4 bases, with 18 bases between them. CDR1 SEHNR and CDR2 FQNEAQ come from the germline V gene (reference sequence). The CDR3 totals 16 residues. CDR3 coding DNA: TGTGCCAGCAGCACCGCCCGAAGCGGAAAATACAATGAGCAGTTCTTC. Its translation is CASSTARSGKYNEQFF.

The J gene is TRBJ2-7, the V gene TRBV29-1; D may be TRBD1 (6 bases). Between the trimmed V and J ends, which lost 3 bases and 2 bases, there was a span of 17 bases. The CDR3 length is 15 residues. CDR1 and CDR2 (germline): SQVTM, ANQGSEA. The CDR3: CSVDTDSPGTYEQYF. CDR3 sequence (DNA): TGCAGCGTTGACACGGACAGCCCAGGAACCTACGAGCAGTACTTC.

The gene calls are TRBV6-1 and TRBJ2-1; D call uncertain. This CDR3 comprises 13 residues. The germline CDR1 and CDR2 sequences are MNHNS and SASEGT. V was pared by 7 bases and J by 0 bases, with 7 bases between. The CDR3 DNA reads TGTGCCAGCACGTACAGCTCCTACAATGAGCAGTTCTTC. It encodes CASTYSSYNEQFF.

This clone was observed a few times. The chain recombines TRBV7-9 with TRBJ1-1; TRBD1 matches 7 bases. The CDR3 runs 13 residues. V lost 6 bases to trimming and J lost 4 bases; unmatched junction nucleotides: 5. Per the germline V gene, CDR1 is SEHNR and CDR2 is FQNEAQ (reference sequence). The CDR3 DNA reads TGTGCCAGCAGTTCGACAGGGACCACTGAAGCTTTCTTT. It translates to CASSSTGTTEAFF.

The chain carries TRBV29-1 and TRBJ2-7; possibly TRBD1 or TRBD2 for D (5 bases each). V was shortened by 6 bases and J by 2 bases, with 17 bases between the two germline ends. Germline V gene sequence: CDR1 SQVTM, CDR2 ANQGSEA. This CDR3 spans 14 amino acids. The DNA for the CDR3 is TGCAGCGTGGGGACGGGGCCCGATCCCTACGAGCAGTACTTC. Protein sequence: CSVGTGPDPYEQYF.

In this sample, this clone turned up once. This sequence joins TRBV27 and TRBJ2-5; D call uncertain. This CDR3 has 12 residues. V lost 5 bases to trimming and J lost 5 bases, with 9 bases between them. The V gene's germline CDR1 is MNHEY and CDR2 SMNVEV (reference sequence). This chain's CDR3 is CASSPLGETQYF. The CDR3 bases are TGTGCCAGCAGTCCCCTGGGGGAGACCCAGTACTTC.

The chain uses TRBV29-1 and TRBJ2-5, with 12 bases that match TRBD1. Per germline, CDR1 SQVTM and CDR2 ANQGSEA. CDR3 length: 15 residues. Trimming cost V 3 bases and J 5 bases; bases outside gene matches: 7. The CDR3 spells CSVDPPGQGAETQYF. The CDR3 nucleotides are TGCAGCGTTGATCCGCCGGGACAGGGGGCTGAGACCCAGTACTTC.

In nucleotides, the CDR3 is TGCGCCAGCAATAATGGACAGGCCCGTGAGCAGTTCTTC. Protein sequence: CASNNGQAREQFF. V and J are TRBV10-1 and TRBJ2-1; 7 bases match TRBD1. CDR1 is WNHNN and CDR2 is SYGVQD in the germline V gene (reference sequence). The CDR3 is 13 residues long. J gave up 9 bases and V 7 bases, and 9 bases lay outside the gene matches.

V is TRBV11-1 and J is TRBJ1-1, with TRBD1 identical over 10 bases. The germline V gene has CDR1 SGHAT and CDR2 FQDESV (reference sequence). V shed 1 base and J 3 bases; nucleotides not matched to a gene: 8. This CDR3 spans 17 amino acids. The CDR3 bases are TGTGCCAGCAGCTTAGTACCGGGACAGGGGTTTGACACTGAAGCTTTCTTT. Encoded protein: CASSLVPGQGFDTEAFF. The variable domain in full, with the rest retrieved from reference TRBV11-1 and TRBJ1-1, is EAEVAQSPRYKITEKSQAVAFWCDPISGHATLYWYRQILGQGPELLVQFQDESVVDDSQLPKDRFSAERLKGVDSTLKIQPAELGDSAMYLCASSLVPGQGFDTEAFFGQGTRLTVV.

CDR3 nucleotides: TGTGCCAGCAGTTCGGACAGGCCCACCGGGGAGCTGTTTTTT. Translating it yields CASSSDRPTGELFF. V is TRBV6-6 and J is TRBJ2-2, with 7 bases fitting TRBD1. V shed 4 bases and J 4 bases; nucleotides not matched to a gene: 3. The CDR3 has 14 amino acids. Germline V CDR1 and CDR2: MNHNY, SVGAGI (reference sequence).